The T cell receptor beta chain under discussion was sequenced for a study of technical replicates of blood from several donors. Looked up from germline, CDR1 is SEHNR and CDR2 is FQNEAQ (reference sequence). This CDR3 comprises 16 residues. With V trimmed by 1 base and J by 4 bases, 9 bases remained unmatched. TCRdb keeps only in-frame clones here, not all; method: immunoSEQ multiplex PCR. This sample has approximately 92,000 clones; roughly 95% occur once, and the top ten carry about 0.37%. The clonotype comes from a human donor in good health. The genes are TRBV7-9 and TRBJ2-7; 8 nucleotides agree with TRBD1. The specimen sequenced was T cells isolated from PBMCs. Written as DNA, the CDR3 is TGTGCCAGCAGCTTAGATATGACAGGGGCTAAATACGAGCAGTACTTC. This codes for CASSLDMTGAKYEQYF.